This T cell receptor beta chain stems from a study of blood T cell repertoires in COVID-19 (TCRdb year 2020). For context, the study as a whole: Samples from collaborators originated in the United States, Italy and Spain and spanned both the acute and convalescent phases of COVID-19. The material from the prospective study consisted of cDNA or gDNA derived from T cells, B-cell-depleted T cells, or PBMCs. Subjects who had been exposed to COVID-19, were actively infected with it, or had recovered from it provided the deeply sampled blood TCRbeta repertoires that made up the dataset. The repertoires were made available in a free public database intended to serve as a resource for research on the immune response to SARS-CoV-2. Samples were obtained from the ongoing ImmuneRACE study (first 160 participants) and from over a thousand subjects provided by 6 global collaborators. Sample metadata almost always included a de-identified subject ID, COVID-19 status, age in years and sex. Where available, HLA class I and class II types were taken from metadata supplied by the sample provider and were not determined by assay-based typing.

From the cysteine up to the phenylalanine, the CDR3 has a length of 16 residues. Only the CDR3 region is kept as DNA, spanning 48 bases read in frame from base 1. Here is what the overall study found, with its caveats: The quantity of clinical and demographic metadata differed by source and by participant and was supplied without curation.

TCRbeta CDR3 regions were amplified from genomic DNA by means of the immunoSEQ Assay, a bias-controlled multiplex PCR. The published analysis was carried out like this. The number of nucleated cells in each sample was estimated by amplification of reference gene primers within the assay. To quantify the absolute abundance of each unique TCRbeta CDR3 rearrangement, sequence reads were collapsed and filtered. For each sample, productive Simpson clonality was calculated as the square root of Simpson's diversity index across productive rearrangements. TCRdb stores this immuneACCESS table with in-frame sequences only. Part of the clones is absent; in the studies checked, under half of the shortfall reflects unresolved V genes, and no reason is known for the rest. V and J calls and clone size are those listed in that table; D and trimming were worked out from the DNA. The table for this sample lists some 260,000 clones; under 90% of them were counted only once. The ten largest clones capture approximately 4% of the sample.

In the case of this clone: There is no known antigen for this receptor. No per-base quality is available; no much larger clone lies one base away.

Participants in the prospective study were aged roughly 18 to 100 years, lived in 20 to 25 United States geographic areas, and enrolled through a virtual design. Cohort assignment in the prospective study relied on participant-reported clinical history from a screening survey and a study questionnaire. In the prospective study, whole blood, serum and a nasopharyngeal or oropharyngeal swab were collected from each participant by mobile phlebotomists. Participants in the prospective study had the option to provide additional blood draws and questionnaires over a roughly two-month period. Before DNA extraction, prospective study blood samples were shipped either frozen or at room temperature.

Sequencing was performed on PBMCs or T cells enriched from blood (not recorded which). This receptor was identified in a man aged 30 to 45 with acute COVID-19. Recombination linked TRBV21-1 to TRBJ2-4; TRBD2 reflects the table's D call only, with no check against the DNA. TRBV21-1 is a pseudogene. The nucleotide sequence is TGTGCCAGCAGCCAGGCGGGAGGGTTAGCCAAAAACATTCAGTACTTC. This translates into CASSQAGGLAKNIQYF.